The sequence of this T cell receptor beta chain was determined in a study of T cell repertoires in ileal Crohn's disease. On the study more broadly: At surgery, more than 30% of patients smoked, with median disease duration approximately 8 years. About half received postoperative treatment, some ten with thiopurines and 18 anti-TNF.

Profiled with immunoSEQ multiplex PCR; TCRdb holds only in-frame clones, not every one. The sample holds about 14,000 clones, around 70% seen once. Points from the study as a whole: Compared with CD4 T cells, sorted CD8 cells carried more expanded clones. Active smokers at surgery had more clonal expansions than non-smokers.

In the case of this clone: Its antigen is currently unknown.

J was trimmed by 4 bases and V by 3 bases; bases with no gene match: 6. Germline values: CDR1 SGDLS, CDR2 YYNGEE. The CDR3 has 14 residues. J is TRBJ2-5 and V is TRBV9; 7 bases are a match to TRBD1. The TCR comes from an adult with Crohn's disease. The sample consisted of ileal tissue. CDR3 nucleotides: TGTGCCAGCAGCGCACAGGGGCTTGGAGAGACCCAGTACTTC. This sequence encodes CASSAQGLGETQYF.